The 5 T cell receptor beta chains in this list originate from one sample, sequenced in a study of radiation and T cells in renal cell carcinoma. The time point was: baseline pretreatment blood. Treatment noted: 15 Gy SBRT to primary tumor, nephrectomy 4 weeks later. Sequencing was performed with immunoSEQ multiplex PCR; in TCRdb, only in-frame clones are kept and a portion is missing. The data contain about 150,000 clones, about 87% of them seen just once; the ten biggest clones take up 4.1%. This specimen was blood, taken from a patient whose treatment included radiotherapy and nephrectomy. These receptors were obtained from a woman aged 70-85 years with renal cell carcinoma.

This chain uses TRBV5-1 with TRBJ1-6, with D tentatively TRBD1 (6 bases). Germline V CDR1 and CDR2: SGHRS, YFSETQ. Trimming took 3 bases from V and 5 from J, leaving 6 bases between them. The CDR3 is made up of 13 amino acids. CDR3 DNA: TGCGCCAGCAGCTCAGGGGATAATTCACCCCTCCACTTT. Residues: CASSSGDNSPLHF.

The chain employs TRBV5-6 and TRBJ2-2; 8 nucleotides agree with TRBD1. Germline V gene lookup returns CDR1 SGHDT and CDR2 YYEEEE. V gave up 2 bases and J gave up 8 bases; unmatched junction bases: 8. CDR3 size: 15 residues. CDR3 sequence reads: CASSFRDRSSGELFF. CDR3 nucleotide sequence: TGTGCCAGCAGCTTCCGGGACAGGAGTTCGGGGGAGCTGTTTTTT.

The chain carries TRBV28 and TRBJ1-6; D gene ambiguous. Germline V CDR1 and CDR2: MDHEN, SYDVKM. Trimming took 2 bases from V and 6 from J, leaving 2 bases between them. This CDR3 region has 12 residues. CDR3 coding DNA: TGTGCCAGCAGTTTACCTAATTCACCCCTCCACTTT. Translation gives CASSLPNSPLHF.

The J gene is TRBJ1-1, the V gene TRBV5-4; D is uncertain. V lost 0 bases to trimming and J lost 1 base, with 7 bases between them. Germline V lookup: CDR1 SGHNT, CDR2 YYREEE (reference sequence). The CDR3 runs 14 residues. The CDR3 DNA reads as TGTGCCAGCAGCTTGGAGCGCCCGAACACTGAAGCTTTCTTT. Protein sequence: CASSLERPNTEAFF.

The chain employs TRBV5-4 and TRBJ1-1; 8 bases map to TRBD1. The CDR3 totals 13 residues. CDR1 and CDR2 from the germline V gene are SGHNT and YYREEE (reference sequence). The V segment lost 5 bases and the J segment 5 bases; nucleotides outside the gene matches: 5. The CDR3 sequence is CASRQTGGTEAFF. The CDR3 DNA reads as TGTGCCAGCAGACAAACAGGGGGGACTGAAGCTTTCTTT.